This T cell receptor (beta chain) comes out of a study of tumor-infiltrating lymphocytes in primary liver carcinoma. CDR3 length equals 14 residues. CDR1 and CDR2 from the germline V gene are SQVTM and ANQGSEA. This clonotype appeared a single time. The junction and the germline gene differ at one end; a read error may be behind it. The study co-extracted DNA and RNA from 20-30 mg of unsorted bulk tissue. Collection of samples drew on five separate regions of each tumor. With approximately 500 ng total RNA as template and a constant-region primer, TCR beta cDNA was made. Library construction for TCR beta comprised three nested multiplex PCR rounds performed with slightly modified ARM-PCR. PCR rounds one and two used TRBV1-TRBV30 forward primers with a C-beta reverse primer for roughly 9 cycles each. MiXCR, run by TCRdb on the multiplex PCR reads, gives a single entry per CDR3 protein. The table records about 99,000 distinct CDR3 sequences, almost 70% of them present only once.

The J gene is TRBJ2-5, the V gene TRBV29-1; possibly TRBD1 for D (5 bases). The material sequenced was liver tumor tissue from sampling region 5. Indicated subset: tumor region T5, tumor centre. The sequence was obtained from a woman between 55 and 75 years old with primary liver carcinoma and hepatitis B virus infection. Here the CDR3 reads CSVNRLGREETQYF. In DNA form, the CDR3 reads TGCAGCGTGAACAGACTGGGCAGGGAAGAGACCCAGTATTTC.